This is a list of T cell receptor beta chains from one sample in a study of patients and donors after allogeneic stem cell transplantation. TCRdb reanalysed the RT-PCR reads using MiXCR and keeps one entry per CDR3 protein. The sample contains roughly 940,000 distinct CDR3 sequences, over 15% of which appear only once. The specimen was blood, either unsorted or a sorted T cell fraction (not recorded which). The receptors originated from a human donor who was either an allogeneic HSCT recipient or a stem cell or donor lymphocyte infusion donor (not recorded which). It is not recorded whose cells these are; they may come from a transplant donor. Both conserved end residues are part of each CDR3. The order of the fields is J gene, CDR3 length, V gene, CDR3 protein.

J gene: TRBJ2-3; CDR3 length: 14; V gene: TRBV6-1; CDR3 protein: CASTRTGLTDTQYF
J gene: TRBJ1-2; CDR3 length: 17; V gene: TRBV29-1; CDR3 protein: CSVESYDRSAGYYGYTF
J gene: TRBJ2-7; CDR3 length: 15; V gene: TRBV20-1; CDR3 protein: CSARDLRDASYEQYF
J gene: TRBJ2-5; CDR3 length: 14; V gene: TRBV25-1; CDR3 protein: CASSAPGVQETQYF
J gene: TRBJ1-3; CDR3 length: 17; V gene: TRBV7-6; CDR3 protein: CASSLTTYRTGINTIYF
J gene: TRBJ1-1; CDR3 length: 15; V gene: TRBV3-1; CDR3 protein: CASSPYRGVGTEAFF
J gene: TRBJ2-1; CDR3 length: 11; V gene: TRBV29-1; CDR3 protein: CSPGWGNEQFF
J gene: TRBJ2-1; CDR3 length: 14; V gene: TRBV5-4; CDR3 protein: CASTYREVYNEQFF
J gene: TRBJ1-2; CDR3 length: 17; V gene: TRBV4-3; CDR3 protein: CASSQDLPSDRDYGYTF
J gene: TRBJ2-3; CDR3 length: 12; V gene: TRBV6-2/TRBV6-3; CDR3 protein: CASSYGWDTQYF
J gene: TRBJ1-5; CDR3 length: 14; V gene: TRBV9; CDR3 protein: CASSPWQYNQPQHF
J gene: TRBJ1-1; CDR3 length: 14; V gene: TRBV5-1; CDR3 protein: CASSLEAGRSEAFF
J gene: TRBJ1-2; CDR3 length: 13; V gene: TRBV7-9; CDR3 protein: CASSFQENYGYTF
J gene: TRBJ1-5; CDR3 length: 13; V gene: TRBV30; CDR3 protein: CAWSKDSRQPQHF
J gene: TRBJ2-3; CDR3 length: 17; V gene: TRBV5-1; CDR3 protein: CASSPLTSGRAGDTQYF
J gene: TRBJ1-1; CDR3 length: 16; V gene: TRBV6-1; CDR3 protein: CASTSIPARLNTEAFF
J gene: TRBJ2-1; CDR3 length: 13; V gene: TRBV2; CDR3 protein: CASQPDAVMKQFF
J gene: TRBJ1-6; CDR3 length: 13; V gene: TRBV12-3/TRBV12-4; CDR3 protein: CASSPTPNSPLHF
J gene: TRBJ2-7; CDR3 length: 12; V gene: TRBV29-1; CDR3 protein: CGSNPPSYEQYF
J gene: TRBJ1-3; CDR3 length: 16; V gene: TRBV20-1; CDR3 protein: CSAIRGGAPGGNTIYF
J gene: TRBJ1-5; CDR3 length: 14; V gene: TRBV2; CDR3 protein: CASMATGAHQPQHF
J gene: TRBJ2-1; CDR3 length: 15; V gene: TRBV24-1; CDR3 protein: CATSAGGRGYNEQFF
J gene: TRBJ1-2; CDR3 length: 12; V gene: TRBV6-5; CDR3 protein: CASSSQGARYTF